This TCR beta chain was identified during a study of cytomegalovirus exposure and HLA in healthy donors. General study points: The study put 150 or so TCR beta chains on its list as cytomegalovirus-associated.

V lost 8 bases and J lost 2, with 9 bases in between. The CDR3 is 13 amino acids. In germline, CDR1 is SGHVS, CDR2 FQNEAQ. Assay used: immunoSEQ multiplex PCR; TCRdb lists only in-frame clones, some missing. The table records 150,000 to 200,000 clones, more than 70% of them present only once. A word on this clone: The antigen is undetermined.

This TCR was sampled from a young man in good health and CMV-seropositive. The rearrangement uses TRBV7-8 and TRBJ1-4; weak D call: TRBD1 (6 bases). The sample comprised PBMCs. Here the CDR3 reads CASHRDTNEKLFF. In nucleotides, the CDR3 is TGTGCCAGCCACAGGGATACTAATGAAAAACTGTTTTTT.